This T cell receptor beta chain was retrieved from a study of shared clonotypes between healthy human individuals. This clone was recorded once. The length of the CDR3 is 13 residues. V gave up 6 bases and J gave up 4 bases, with 12 bases separating them. Germline V CDR1 and CDR2: LNHDA, SQIVND (reference sequence). The assay was immunoSEQ multiplex PCR, and TCRdb's table has in-frame clones only and misses some. Of 330,000 or so clones in the sample, about 73% were seen once. The rearrangement links TRBV19 to TRBJ2-5; D uncertain. Sample: memory CD4+ T cells sorted from blood. Subset reported: CD45RA-negative fraction. The sequence was collected from a young man in good health. The CDR3 is CASSSQALETQYF. The CDR3 coding sequence is TGTGCCAGTAGCAGCCAGGCCCTAGAGACCCAGTACTTC.